This T cell receptor (beta chain) was sequenced during a study of cytomegalovirus exposure and HLA in healthy donors. V shed 1 base, J shed 5 bases, and the junction held 10 bases outside the gene matches. The CDR3 contains 17 residues. The germline V gene encodes CDR1 LGHNA and CDR2 YNFKEQ. This clone was counted a few times. The PCR used 60 Vbeta and 13 Jbeta primers. TCRdb keeps only in-frame clones here, not all; method: immunoSEQ multiplex PCR. Here the sample spans around 90,000 clones, approximately 86% being singletons. Sequencing used PBMCs. The TCR sequence derives from a man aged 25-45 years in good health and CMV-seropositive. V and J are TRBV4-2 and TRBJ2-1, with 8 nucleotides matching TRBD2. The CDR3 bases are TGTGCCAGCAGCCAAGCGGGGGGGTGGACTCCAAACAATGAGCAGTTCTTC. Its translation: CASSQAGGWTPNNEQFF.